The next 26 T cell receptor beta chains were all read from a single sample in a study of blood T cell repertoires in COVID-19. Data came from immunoSEQ multiplex PCR; TCRdb stores just in-frame clones and leaves some out. Here the sample spans under 250,000 clones, 75% to 85% being singletons. The sequenced material came from peripheral blood. These receptors all stem from a human donor in a cohort sampled during active COVID-19.

The chain joins TRBV11-2 to TRBJ2-7, with D possibly TRBD1 on 5 matching bases. The CDR3 contains 15 residues. CDR1 and CDR2 (germline): SGHAT, FQNNGV. V was pared by 4 bases and J by 1 base, with 14 bases between. CDR3 residues: CASSSSSQGSYEQYF. CDR3 nucleotides: TGTGCCAGCAGCTCAAGTTCCCAGGGATCCTACGAGCAGTACTTC. Together with reference TRBV11-2 and TRBJ2-7, the CDR3 gives the full variable domain: EAGVAQSPRYKIIEKRQSVAFWCNPISGHATLYWYQQILGQGPKLLIQFQNNGVVDDSQLPKDRFSAERLKGVDSTLKIQPAKLEDSAVYLCASSSSSQGSYEQYFGPGTRLTVT.

This sequence joins TRBV29-1 and TRBJ2-1; TRBD2 matches at 10 bases. The CDR3 spans 15 residues. V lost 4 bases, J lost 2 bases, and 5 bases stayed unmatched. Germline assignment: CDR1 SQVTM and CDR2 ANQGSEA. This chain's CDR3 is CSVGGLAGAYNEQFF. The CDR3 nucleotides read TGCAGCGTTGGGGGGCTAGCGGGAGCCTACAATGAGCAGTTCTTC.

The chain employs TRBV14 and TRBJ2-1; 9 bases line up with TRBD1. The CDR3 sequence is 15 residues long. V dropped 4 bases and J dropped 9; count of bases not matched to a gene: 10. Germline CDR1 and CDR2: SGHDN and FVKESK. The CDR3: CASSLTGTGYIEQFF. In DNA form, the CDR3 reads TGTGCCAGCAGCCTTACCGGGACAGGGTATATTGAGCAGTTCTTC.

CDR3 loop: CASSIVQPSGANVLTF. In DNA form, the CDR3 reads TGTGCCAGTAGTATAGTACAGCCCTCTGGGGCCAACGTCCTGACTTTC. The rearrangement links TRBV19 to TRBJ2-6; the D is unclear. Germline V gene sequence: CDR1 LNHDA, CDR2 SQIVND (reference sequence). The V and J ends lost 1 base and 0 bases respectively, with 7 bases between them. The CDR3 extends over 16 amino acids.

The table lists this clone with a few counts. The V gene is TRBV5-1, the J gene TRBJ2-1, with 12 bases that match TRBD2. The CDR3 consists of 16 residues. Germline lookup yields CDR1 SGHRS and CDR2 YFSETQ. Trimming cost V 2 bases and J 2 bases; bases outside gene matches: 2. CDR3: CASSFGLAGTYNEQFF. CDR3 in DNA: TGCGCCAGCAGCTTCGGACTAGCGGGAACCTACAATGAGCAGTTCTTC.

This rearrangement joins TRBV7-2 to TRBJ2-2, with TRBD2 matching 7 bases. The ends lost 5 bases at V and 2 bases at J; junction bases unmatched: 14. The CDR3 has 18 amino acids. Germline loops: CDR1 SGHTA, CDR2 FQGNSA. CDR3 DNA sequence: TGTGCCAGCAGCCCAAGAGGGCTAGCGGCGGCAAACACCGGGGAGCTGTTTTTT. Protein sequence: CASSPRGLAAANTGELFF.

The chain joins TRBV10-3 to TRBJ1-2; 7 nucleotides align to TRBD1. After removal of 0 bases from V and 3 bases from J, the junction contained 10 bases not matched to a gene. CDR3 length equals 17 residues. From germline, CDR1 is ENHRY and CDR2 SYGVKD. The CDR3 nucleotides read TGTGCCATCAGTGAGTCGACATCTCAGGGGGGCTACTATGGCTACACCTTC. It specifies CAISESTSQGGYYGYTF.

The chain employs TRBV3-1 (or the pseudogene TRBV3-2) and TRBJ2-3; 9 bases match TRBD2. The V and J ends lost 3 bases and 1 base, in that order; junction bases with no gene match: 5. CDR1 LGHDT and CDR2 YNNKEL come from the germline V gene (reference sequence). This CDR3 is 16 amino acids long. The CDR3 reads CASSQASGVGTDTQYF. The CDR3 nucleotides are TGTGCCAGCAGCCAGGCTAGCGGGGTAGGCACAGATACGCAGTATTTT.

The chain uses TRBV14 and TRBJ2-1; D is possibly TRBD2 (6 bases). The V end lost 4 bases, the J end lost 4 bases, and 14 bases lay between the germline ends. This CDR3 has 15 residues. CDR1 and CDR2 (germline): SGHDN, FVKESK. The CDR3 DNA reads TGTGCCAGCAGCCCGACGAGGACTATATACAATGAGCAGTTCTTC. Its translation: CASSPTRTIYNEQFF.

The chain has TRBV27 and TRBJ2-7; 9 bases fit TRBD1. Germline V lookup: CDR1 MNHEY, CDR2 SMNVEV (reference sequence). This CDR3 is built from 17 residues. Germline trimming cut 3 bases from V and 6 bases from J; bases unmatched to any gene: 15. This chain's CDR3 is CASSFTASIGTGREQYF. CDR3 nucleotide sequence: TGTGCCAGCAGTTTCACCGCCTCAATCGGGACAGGGCGCGAGCAGTACTTC.

The V call is TRBV6-6, the J call TRBJ1-4; weak D call: TRBD1 (5 bases). With 8 bases removed from V and 0 bases from J, the gap between germline ends came to 10 bases. This CDR3 spans 14 amino acids. Germline CDR1 and CDR2: MNHNY and SVGAGI (reference sequence). The CDR3 loop reads CASRTLATNEKLFF. The CDR3 coding sequence is TGTGCCAGCCGGACACTTGCAACTAATGAAAAACTGTTTTTT.

The chain recombines TRBV11-1 with TRBJ2-7, with 10 positions matching TRBD2. Trimming removed 4 bases from V and 4 bases from J; junction bases left unmatched: 7. The germline gives CDR1 SGHAT, CDR2 FQDESV (reference sequence). The CDR3 has 15 amino acids. CDR3 sequence: CASSWSGLAVYEQYF. The CDR3 DNA sequence: TGTGCCAGCAGCTGGTCCGGACTAGCGGTTTACGAGCAGTACTTC.

The rearrangement links TRBV19 to TRBJ1-2; weak D call: TRBD1 (5 bases). The CDR3 is made up of 13 amino acids. V was cut by 7 bases and J by 5 bases, with 14 bases left in between. CDR1 is LNHDA and CDR2 is SQIVND in the germline V gene (reference sequence). This chain's CDR3 is CASTLQGRYGYTF. CDR3 nucleotide sequence: TGTGCCAGTACTTTGCAGGGCAGGTATGGCTACACCTTC.

The chain recombines TRBV9 with TRBJ1-1; D is perhaps TRBD1 (5 bases). V dropped 3 bases and J dropped 3 bases, with 15 bases sitting between them. The CDR3 consists of 15 residues. From germline, CDR1 is SGDLS and CDR2 YYNGEE. The CDR3 nucleotides read TGTGCCAGCAGCGGCCGACAGATGACGTACACTGAAGCTTTCTTT. Its translation is CASSGRQMTYTEAFF. Full variable domain (outside the CDR3, taken from reference TRBV9 and TRBJ1-1): DSGVTQTPKHLITATGQRVTLRCSPRSGDLSVYWYQQSLDQGLQFLIQYYNGEERAKGNILERFSAQQFPDLHSELNLSSLELGDSALYFCASSGRQMTYTEAFFGQGTRLTVV.

This clone was seen many times. The gene calls are TRBV28 and TRBJ1-3, with D perhaps TRBD1 (6 bases). This CDR3 contains 16 residues. Trimming left V 1 base short and J 3 bases short, with 13 bases between. CDR1 and CDR2 from the germline V gene are MDHEN and SYDVKM. The CDR3 DNA reads TGTGCCAGCAGTTTATACGTGGGGGCCGATGGAAACACCATATATTTT. It translates to CASSLYVGADGNTIYF.

This clone was recorded only once. This chain uses TRBV7-8 with TRBJ2-1; D may be TRBD2 (5 bases). Trimming shortened V by 5 bases and J by 1 base, and 15 bases separated the two germline ends. The CDR3 loop spans 16 amino acids. Germline CDR1 and CDR2: SGHVS and FQNEAQ. The CDR3: CASSLGDRASYNEQFF. For the CDR3, the DNA is TGTGCCAGCAGCCTCGGGGATCGCGCGTCCTACAATGAGCAGTTCTTC.

The chain uses TRBV5-5 and TRBJ2-5; TRBD1 might be the D (5 bases). In germline, CDR1 is SGHKS, CDR2 YYEKEE (reference sequence). V was pared by 1 base and J by 4 bases, with 8 bases between. The CDR3 is 13 amino acids. The CDR3 region has the DNA TGTGCCAGCAGCTTGAGGGGTACAGAGACCCAGTACTTC. The encoded protein is CASSLRGTETQYF.

The V and J genes are TRBV3-1 (or the pseudogene TRBV3-2) and TRBJ2-7; D gene ambiguous. Trimming removed 2 bases from V and 2 bases from J, with 4 bases in between. The CDR3 is 12 residues long. Per the germline V gene, CDR1 is LGHDT and CDR2 is YNNKEL (reference sequence). In DNA form, the CDR3 reads TGTGCCAGCAGCCAACCTCCCTACGAGCAGTACTTC. Translating gives CASSQPPYEQYF.

The sample holds a few counts of this clone. CDR3 nucleotides: TGTGCCAGCAGTGTTCGCGGGGGACCCAACACCGGGGAGCTGTTTTTT. The encoded protein is CASSVRGGPNTGELFF. The chain carries TRBV2 and TRBJ2-2, with TRBD2 matching over 7 bases. The CDR3 totals 16 residues. Looked up from germline, CDR1 is SNHLY and CDR2 is FYNNEI. V was pared by 4 bases and J by 2 bases, with 7 bases of the junction left unmatched. The variable domain in full, with the rest retrieved from reference TRBV2 and TRBJ2-2, is EPEVTQTPSHQVTQMGQEVILRCVPISNHLYFYWYRQILGQKVEFLVSFYNNEISEKSEIFDDQFSVERPDGSNFTLKIRSTKLEDSAMYFCASSVRGGPNTGELFFGEGSRLTVL.

This clone was seen only a few times. The chain combines TRBV29-1 with TRBJ2-1; D ambiguous. Germline values: CDR1 SQVTM, CDR2 ANQGSEA. This CDR3 contains 12 residues. The V end lost 4 bases, the J end lost 7 bases, and 11 bases lay between the germline ends. CDR3 coding DNA: TGCAGCGTTGTTATCGTCTCGAATGAGCAGTTCTTC. Protein product: CSVVIVSNEQFF.

The chain joins TRBV6-1 to TRBJ1-5; TRBD1 might be the D (5 bases). Trimming took 3 bases from V and 6 from J, leaving 12 bases between them. CDR3 length: 14 amino acids. The V gene's germline CDR1 is MNHNS and CDR2 SASEGT. CDR3 DNA: TGTGCCAGCAGTGAGCTGGTAGGGGTTCAGCCCCAGCATTTT. This gives the protein CASSELVGVQPQHF.

V and J are TRBV6-6 and TRBJ2-3, with TRBD2 matching 14 bases. Germline V gene data show CDR1 as MNHNY and CDR2 as SVGAGI (reference sequence). J gave up 2 bases and V 6 bases, and 13 bases lay outside the gene matches. The CDR3 is 19 amino acids. The DNA of the CDR3 is TGTGCCAGCAGCTGGGGGGGACTAGCGGGAGAGGTGAACACAGATACGCAGTATTTT. It encodes CASSWGGLAGEVNTDTQYF.

DNA for the CDR3: TGCAGCGGCGGAGATTATAATTCACCCCTCCACTTT. Translating it yields CSGGDYNSPLHF. The V gene is TRBV29-1, the J gene TRBJ1-6, with D hard to call. The germline gives CDR1 SQVTM, CDR2 ANQGSEA. This CDR3 contains 12 residues. V lost 7 bases and J lost 4, with 8 bases in between.

This clone was picked up a small number of times. This chain connects TRBV7-8 to TRBJ2-7, with D unclear. CDR3 length: 14 residues. From germline, CDR1 is SGHVS and CDR2 FQNEAQ. Trimming pared 5 bases from V and 0 bases from J, leaving 11 bases between. The DNA of the CDR3 is TGTGCCAGCAGCCTCAGGCACCCCTCCTACGAGCAGTACTTC. This sequence encodes CASSLRHPSYEQYF.

DNA for the CDR3: TGCAGCGTTAATACCCAGGGGGCTGGCACTGAAGCTTTCTTT. It is translated as CSVNTQGAGTEAFF. V usage is TRBV29-1 and J usage is TRBJ1-1; 8 bases align to TRBD1. The CDR3 runs to 14 residues. J lost 4 bases, V lost 5 bases, and 9 bases had no gene match. Germline lookup yields CDR1 SQVTM and CDR2 ANQGSEA. The full variable domain, in which reference TRBV29-1 and TRBJ1-1 provide the parts outside the CDR3, is SAVISQKPSRDICQRGTSLTIQCQVDSQVTMMFWYRQQPGQSLTLIATANQGSEATYESGFVIDKFPISRPNLTFSTLTVSNMSPEDSSIYLCSVNTQGAGTEAFFGQGTRLTVV.

CDR3 amino acids: CASSMQQGGPSYEQYF. The DNA of the CDR3 is TGTGCCAGCAGCATGCAACAGGGTGGGCCTTCCTACGAGCAGTACTTC. The chain is built from TRBV5-4 and TRBJ2-7; possibly TRBD1 for D (6 bases). Germline V gene lookup returns CDR1 SGHNT and CDR2 YYREEE (reference sequence). The CDR3 is 16 amino acids. Trimming stripped 4 bases from V and 1 base from J, with 18 bases between. The full variable domain, its missing parts supplied by reference TRBV5-4 and TRBJ2-7, is ETGVTQSPTHLIKTRGQQVTLRCSSQSGHNTVSWYQQALGQGPQFIFQYYREEENGRGNFPPRFSGLQFPNYSSELNVNALELDDSALYLCASSMQQGGPSYEQYFGPGTRLTVT.